This is a list of T cell receptor beta chains from one sample in a study of OX40 agonist ivuxolimab in advanced cancers. Profiled with immunoSEQ multiplex PCR; TCRdb holds only in-frame clones, not every one. The table lists tens of thousands of clones, about 83% of them singletons. The input for sequencing was CD4+ or CD8+ T cells sorted from blood, taken in a trial of the OX40 agonist ivuxolimab. These receptors all come from an adult with an advanced solid tumor such as melanoma, head and neck, liver or kidney cancer. Each CDR3 is given with its conserved first and last residue. The D gene is left open where the match is weak. The size field is filled for only some rows; it gives once, few, many or a size class.

V	D	size	J	DNA	CDR3
TRBV27	-	-	TRBJ2-1	TGTGCCAGCAGCAAAATTAGAGATGAGCAGTTCTTC	CASSKIRDEQFF
TRBV6-5	TRBD1	-	TRBJ2-3	TGTGCCAGCCGAGGCCAGGGGGCAAAAGATACGCAGTATTTT	CASRGQGAKDTQYF
TRBV5-1	TRBD2	-	TRBJ2-5	TGCGCCAGCAGCTTGATGCCGGGACTAGGGGCCCAAGAGACCCAGTACTTC	CASSLMPGLGAQETQYF
TRBV5-4	-	few	TRBJ1-1	TGTGCCAGCAGCTTGGACAGAACTACCGTGAACACTGAAGCTTTCTTT	CASSLDRTTVNTEAFF
TRBV7-3	-	-	TRBJ1-1	TGTGCCAGCAGCTTAAGTACTACCGAAGCTTTCTTT	CASSLSTTEAFF
TRBV14	-	-	TRBJ2-5	TGTGCCAGCAGCCAAGCCCGGGGATTACGAGCTAGTGAGCAGTACTTC	CASSQARGLRASEQYF
TRBV6-5	-	-	TRBJ2-5	TGTGCCAGCAGTTACTCGATTTGGGAGGAGACCCAGTACTTC	CASSYSIWEETQYF
TRBV7-9	-	-	TRBJ2-7	TGTGCCAGCAGCTCCGCGAGGGAGGCCTACGAGCAGTACTTC	CASSSAREAYEQYF
TRBV14	-	-	TRBJ2-7	TGTGCCAGCAGCCAATCCCACGAGCAGTACTTC	CASSQSHEQYF
TRBV2	TRBD2	-	TRBJ2-3	TGTGCCAGCAGTGAATCTAAACCGGGGGGGGCAGATACGCAGTATTTT	CASSESKPGGADTQYF
TRBV4-1	TRBD1	-	TRBJ2-5	TGCGCCAGCAGCCAGCCGGGACAGGTCCAAGAGACCCAGTACTTC	CASSQPGQVQETQYF
TRBV6-1	TRBD1	-	TRBJ2-3	TGTGCCAGCAGTGAGCAGACAGGGGAACTAGATACGCAGTATTTT	CASSEQTGELDTQYF
TRBV14	-	-	TRBJ2-5	TGTGCCAGCAGCCTCCAAGAGACCCAGTACTTC	CASSLQETQYF
TRBV30	TRBD2	-	TRBJ2-5	TGTGCCTGGGGTCAGACTAGCGGGGAGCTACTCCAAGAGACCCAGTACTTC	CAWGQTSGELLQETQYF
TRBV7-6	-	once	TRBJ2-3	TGTGCCAGCAGCTTAGGGGGGCTGCCCACAGATACGCAGTATTTT	CASSLGGLPTDTQYF
TRBV20-1	-	-	TRBJ2-2	TGCAGTGCTCCCAGCACCGGGGAGCTGTTTTTT	CSAPSTGELFF
TRBV5-1	TRBD1	-	TRBJ2-7	TGCGCCAGCAGCCTGGGTGGGACAGTTTCCTACGAGCAGTACTTC	CASSLGGTVSYEQYF
TRBV18	TRBD1	-	TRBJ2-7	TGTGCCAGCTCACCGCTGACAGGGGGACTCTACGAGCAGTACTTC	CASSPLTGGLYEQYF
TRBV11-2	-	-	TRBJ2-1	TGTGCCAGCAGCTCCGATAGGGCGCAGGGCCAGTTCTTC	CASSSDRAQGQFF
TRBV28	TRBD1	-	TRBJ1-5	TGTGCCAGCACCCAGGGGACAGGGGTGGGTCAGCCCCAGCATTTT	CASTQGTGVGQPQHF
TRBV10-3	TRBD1	-	TRBJ2-1	TGTGCCATCAGTGTTAGGACAGGGGGCGGCGGGGAGCAGTTCTTC	CAISVRTGGGGEQFF
TRBV28	TRBD1	-	TRBJ1-4	TGTGCCAGCAGTCTACCGTCAGCAGGGGGGAATGAAAAACTGTTTTTT	CASSLPSAGGNEKLFF
TRBV5-4	-	-	TRBJ1-4	TGTGCCAGCAGCGGATCCGGGACTAGTCATGAAAAACTGTTTTTT	CASSGSGTSHEKLFF
TRBV10-3	-	-	TRBJ2-2	TGTGCCATCAGTGAGTTCCCGACCGGGGAGCTGTTTTTT	CAISEFPTGELFF
TRBV5-1	-	few	TRBJ2-1	TGCGCCAGCAGCTTTGGGGTTGGGCAGGGGCGGAATGAGCAGTTCTTC	CASSFGVGQGRNEQFF
TRBV27	-	-	TRBJ2-7	TGTGCCAGCAGTTCCCCAAACTCCTACGAGCAGTACTTC	CASSSPNSYEQYF
TRBV29-1	TRBD2	-	TRBJ2-3	TGCAGCGTTGAACTAGCGGAGGGACATACGCAGTATTTT	CSVELAEGHTQYF
TRBV29-1	-	few	TRBJ2-1	TGCAGCGTTGAAGGGGGCAATGAGCAGTTCTTC	CSVEGGNEQFF